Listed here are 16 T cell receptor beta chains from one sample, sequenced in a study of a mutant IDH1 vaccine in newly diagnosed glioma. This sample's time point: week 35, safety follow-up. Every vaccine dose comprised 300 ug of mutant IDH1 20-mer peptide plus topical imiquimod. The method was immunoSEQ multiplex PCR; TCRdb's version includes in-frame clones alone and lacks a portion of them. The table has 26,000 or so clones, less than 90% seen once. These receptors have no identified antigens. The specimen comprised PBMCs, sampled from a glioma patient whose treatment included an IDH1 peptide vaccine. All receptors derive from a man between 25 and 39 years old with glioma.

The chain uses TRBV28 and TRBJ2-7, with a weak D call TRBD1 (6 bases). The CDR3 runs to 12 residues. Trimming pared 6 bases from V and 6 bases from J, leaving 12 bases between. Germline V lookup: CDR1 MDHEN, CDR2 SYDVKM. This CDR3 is CASRGTGPEQYF. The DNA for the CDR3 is TGTGCCAGCAGAGGTACAGGGCCCGAGCAGTACTTC.

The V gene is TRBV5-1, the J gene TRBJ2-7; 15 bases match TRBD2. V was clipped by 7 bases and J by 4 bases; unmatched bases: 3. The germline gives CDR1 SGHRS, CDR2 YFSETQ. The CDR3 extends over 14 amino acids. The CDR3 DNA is TGCGCCAGCGGGACTAGCGGGAGGAGATACGAGCAGTACTTC. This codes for CASGTSGRRYEQYF. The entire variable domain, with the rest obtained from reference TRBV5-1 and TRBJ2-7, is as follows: KAGVTQTPRYLIKTRGQQVTLSCSPISGHRSVSWYQQTPGQGLQFLFEYFSETQRNKGNFPGRFSGRQFSNSRSEMNVSTLELGDSALYLCASGTSGRRYEQYFGPGTRLTVT.

CDR3 sequence reads: CASTRTSGTSTDTQYF. CDR3 sequence (DNA): TGCGCCAGCACGCGGACTAGCGGTACTAGCACAGATACGCAGTATTTT. The chain joins TRBV5-1 to TRBJ2-3; 10 nucleotides agree with TRBD2. Losses at the gene ends were 6 bases for V and 0 bases for J; bases not matched to a gene: 7. CDR3 size: 16 residues. Germline V CDR1 and CDR2: SGHRS, YFSETQ.

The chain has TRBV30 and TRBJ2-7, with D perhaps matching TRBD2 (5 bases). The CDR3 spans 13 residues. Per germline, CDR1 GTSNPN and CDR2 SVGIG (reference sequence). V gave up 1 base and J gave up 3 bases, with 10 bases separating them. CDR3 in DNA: TGTGCCTGGAGTGCTGGCCGGGACTACGAGCAGTACTTC. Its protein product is CAWSAGRDYEQYF.

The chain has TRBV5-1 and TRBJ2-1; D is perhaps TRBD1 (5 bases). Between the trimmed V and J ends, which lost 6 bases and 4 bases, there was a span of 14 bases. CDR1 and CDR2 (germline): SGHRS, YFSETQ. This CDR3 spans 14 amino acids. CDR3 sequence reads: CASTKRDSYNEQFF. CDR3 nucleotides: TGCGCCAGCACCAAACGAGACAGTTACAATGAGCAGTTCTTC.

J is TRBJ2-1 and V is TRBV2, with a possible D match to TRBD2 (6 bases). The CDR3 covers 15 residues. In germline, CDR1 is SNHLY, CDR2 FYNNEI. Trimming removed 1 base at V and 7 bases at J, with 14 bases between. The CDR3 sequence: CASSEVLGEVNEQFF. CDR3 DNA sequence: TGTGCCAGCAGTGAAGTTCTAGGGGAGGTTAATGAGCAGTTCTTC.

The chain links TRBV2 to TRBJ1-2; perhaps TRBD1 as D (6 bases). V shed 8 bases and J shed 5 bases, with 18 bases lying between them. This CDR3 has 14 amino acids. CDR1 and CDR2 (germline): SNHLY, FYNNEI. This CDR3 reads CASQTGIDLYGYTF. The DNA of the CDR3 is TGTGCCAGCCAGACAGGTATAGATCTATATGGCTACACCTTC.

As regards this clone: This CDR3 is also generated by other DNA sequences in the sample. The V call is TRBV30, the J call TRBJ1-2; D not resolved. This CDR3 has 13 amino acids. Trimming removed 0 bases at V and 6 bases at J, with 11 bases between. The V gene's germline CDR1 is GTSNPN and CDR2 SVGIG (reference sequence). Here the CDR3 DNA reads TGTGCCTGGAGTGTTAAGGGATCAAATGGCTACACCTTC. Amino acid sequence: CAWSVKGSNGYTF.

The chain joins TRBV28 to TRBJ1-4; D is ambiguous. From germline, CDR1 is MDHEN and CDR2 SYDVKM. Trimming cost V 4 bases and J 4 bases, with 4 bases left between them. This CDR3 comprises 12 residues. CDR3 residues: CASSSFNEKLFF. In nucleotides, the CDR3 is TGTGCCAGCAGTTCTTTTAATGAAAAACTGTTTTTT.

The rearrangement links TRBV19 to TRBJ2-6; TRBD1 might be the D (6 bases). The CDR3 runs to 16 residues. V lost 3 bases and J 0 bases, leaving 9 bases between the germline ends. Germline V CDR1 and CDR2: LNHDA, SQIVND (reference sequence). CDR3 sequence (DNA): TGTGCCAGTAGTATCCCGGACAGCTCTGGGGCCAACGTCCTGACTTTC. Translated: CASSIPDSSGANVLTF.

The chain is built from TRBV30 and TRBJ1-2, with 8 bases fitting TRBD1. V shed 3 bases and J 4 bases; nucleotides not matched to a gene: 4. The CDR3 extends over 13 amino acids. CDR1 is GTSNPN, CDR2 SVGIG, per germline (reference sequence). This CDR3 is CAWSYGQGYGYTF. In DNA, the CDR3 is TGTGCCTGGAGCTATGGACAGGGCTATGGCTACACCTTC.

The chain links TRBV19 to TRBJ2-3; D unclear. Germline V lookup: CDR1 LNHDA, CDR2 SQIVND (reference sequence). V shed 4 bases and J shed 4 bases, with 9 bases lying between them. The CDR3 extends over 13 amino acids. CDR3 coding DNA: TGTGCCAGTAGTAGACTTCAGGCAGATACGCAGTATTTT. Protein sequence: CASSRLQADTQYF.

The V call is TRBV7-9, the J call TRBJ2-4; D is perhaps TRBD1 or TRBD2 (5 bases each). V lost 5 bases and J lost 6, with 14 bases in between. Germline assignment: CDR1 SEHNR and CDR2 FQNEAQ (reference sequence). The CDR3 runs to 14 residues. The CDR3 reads CASSPPGRRNIQYF. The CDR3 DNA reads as TGTGCCAGCAGCCCCCCGGGACGGAGAAACATTCAGTACTTC.

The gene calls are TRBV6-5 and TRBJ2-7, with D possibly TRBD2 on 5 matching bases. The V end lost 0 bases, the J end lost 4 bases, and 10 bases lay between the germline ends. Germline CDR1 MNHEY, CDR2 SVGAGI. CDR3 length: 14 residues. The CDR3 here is CASSYSKTGYEQYF. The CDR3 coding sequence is TGTGCCAGCAGTTACTCGAAAACGGGATACGAGCAGTACTTC.

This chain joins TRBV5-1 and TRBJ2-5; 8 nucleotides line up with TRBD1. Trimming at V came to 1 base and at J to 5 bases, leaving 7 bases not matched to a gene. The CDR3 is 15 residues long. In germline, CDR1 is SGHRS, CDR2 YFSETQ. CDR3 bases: TGCGCCAGCAGCTTGTGGCAGGGGGCTTGGGAGACCCAGTACTTC. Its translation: CASSLWQGAWETQYF.

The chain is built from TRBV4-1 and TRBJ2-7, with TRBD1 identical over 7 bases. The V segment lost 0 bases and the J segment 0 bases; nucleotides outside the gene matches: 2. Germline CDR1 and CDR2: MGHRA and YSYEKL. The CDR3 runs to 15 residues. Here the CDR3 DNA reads TGCGCCAGCAGCCAAGATGGGACAGCCTCCTACGAGCAGTACTTC. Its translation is CASSQDGTASYEQYF.